The rows below give T cell receptor beta chains drawn from one sample of a study of T cells in Graves' hyperthyroidism and ophthalmopathy. MiXCR, applied by TCRdb to the multiplex PCR reads, yields one record per CDR3 protein. The sample holds fewer than 400,000 distinct CDR3 sequences, over 11% seen once. Sequences were obtained from blood. The receptors were sampled from a man aged 50 to 60 with Graves' ophthalmopathy. Each CDR3 is given with its conserved first and last residue. The order of the fields is CDR3 protein, J gene, V gene.

cdr3_aa: CASRHLNTEAFF
j_call: TRBJ1-1
v_call: TRBV2

cdr3_aa: CASSFSPGLAHYEQYF
j_call: TRBJ2-7
v_call: TRBV12-3/TRBV12-4

cdr3_aa: CASSLSEKDTQYF
j_call: TRBJ2-3
v_call: TRBV5-1

cdr3_aa: CASSVTGGTNYGYTF
j_call: TRBJ1-2
v_call: TRBV19

cdr3_aa: CASSVGLIQYF
j_call: TRBJ2-4
v_call: TRBV6-1

cdr3_aa: CASSAGGQGLSEQYF
j_call: TRBJ2-7
v_call: TRBV9

cdr3_aa: CASSKNLGNYGYTF
j_call: TRBJ1-2
v_call: TRBV6-1

cdr3_aa: CASTGRPLNTGELFF
j_call: TRBJ2-2
v_call: TRBV2

cdr3_aa: CASSLINEGDTEAFF
j_call: TRBJ1-1
v_call: TRBV12-3/TRBV12-4

cdr3_aa: CASSSTGAPLNTEAFF
j_call: TRBJ1-1
v_call: TRBV5-1

cdr3_aa: CASSLTAWSETQYF
j_call: TRBJ2-5
v_call: TRBV5-1

cdr3_aa: CSARDQGGGETQYF
j_call: TRBJ2-5
v_call: TRBV20-1

cdr3_aa: CSVKLATDTQYF
j_call: TRBJ2-3
v_call: TRBV29-1

cdr3_aa: CASTLTSFRHNEQFF
j_call: TRBJ2-1
v_call: TRBV2

cdr3_aa: CASSEALFTGTDNQPQHF
j_call: TRBJ1-5
v_call: TRBV6-1

cdr3_aa: CASSLGGISNQPQHF
j_call: TRBJ1-5
v_call: TRBV28

cdr3_aa: CASSTMPRDYHYEQYF
j_call: TRBJ2-7
v_call: TRBV7-6

cdr3_aa: CASRAPPITPGELFF
j_call: TRBJ2-2
v_call: TRBV10-2

cdr3_aa: CASRQTNQPQHF
j_call: TRBJ1-5
v_call: TRBV28

cdr3_aa: CASSYGLADSYEQYF
j_call: TRBJ2-7
v_call: TRBV6-1

cdr3_aa: CASSSRQGIDEQFF
j_call: TRBJ2-1
v_call: TRBV11-1

cdr3_aa: CASTSSRLAGVGSYNEQFF
j_call: TRBJ2-1
v_call: TRBV6-2/TRBV6-3

cdr3_aa: CASWGYLRGTGELFF
j_call: TRBJ2-2
v_call: TRBV27

cdr3_aa: CASSPSVASGRISETQYF
j_call: TRBJ2-5
v_call: TRBV18

cdr3_aa: CASSLGSTPEAFF
j_call: TRBJ1-1
v_call: TRBV7-8

cdr3_aa: CASSLAGLAGPDTQYF
j_call: TRBJ2-3
v_call: TRBV7-8

cdr3_aa: CASRPSSYNEQFF
j_call: TRBJ2-1
v_call: TRBV2

cdr3_aa: CASGLVPSDLTRSGYTF
j_call: TRBJ1-2
v_call: TRBV12-5

cdr3_aa: CASSYGTSGREGHEQYF
j_call: TRBJ2-7
v_call: TRBV6-5

cdr3_aa: CASSQVPPYEQYF
j_call: TRBJ2-7
v_call: TRBV3-1

cdr3_aa: CASSQQGPDQPQHF
j_call: TRBJ1-5
v_call: TRBV4-2

cdr3_aa: CASSTTGTTYEQYF
j_call: TRBJ2-7
v_call: TRBV11-3

cdr3_aa: CSAKDRRNTGELFF
j_call: TRBJ2-2
v_call: TRBV20-1

cdr3_aa: CASSPITGPDTQYF
j_call: TRBJ2-3
v_call: TRBV4-2

cdr3_aa: CATSEDGRAYNEQFF
j_call: TRBJ2-1
v_call: TRBV24-1

cdr3_aa: CASSDTSLNTEAFF
j_call: TRBJ1-1
v_call: TRBV7-9

cdr3_aa: CATQPTGVHNEQFF
j_call: TRBJ2-1
v_call: TRBV7-9

cdr3_aa: CSATGLAGVSFSYNEQFF
j_call: TRBJ2-1
v_call: TRBV20-1

cdr3_aa: CASRRTGTNSYEQYF
j_call: TRBJ2-7
v_call: TRBV28

cdr3_aa: CASSPGGSEKLFF
j_call: TRBJ1-4
v_call: TRBV7-9

cdr3_aa: CASSHVRERTDTQYF
j_call: TRBJ2-3
v_call: TRBV3-1

cdr3_aa: CSVEVRQGGTEAFF
j_call: TRBJ1-1
v_call: TRBV29-1

cdr3_aa: CSAREARGLAGKNEQFF
j_call: TRBJ2-1
v_call: TRBV20-1

cdr3_aa: CASSGTSNVGQPQHF
j_call: TRBJ1-5
v_call: TRBV2

cdr3_aa: CASSLAGDNSPLHF
j_call: TRBJ1-6
v_call: TRBV7-9

cdr3_aa: CSAISSGNTIYF
j_call: TRBJ1-3
v_call: TRBV20-1

cdr3_aa: CACRYRLEQYF
j_call: TRBJ2-7
v_call: TRBV30

cdr3_aa: CASSLGTENEKLFF
j_call: TRBJ1-4
v_call: TRBV5-1